This T cell receptor beta chain was identified during a study of PD-L1 blockade in urothelial cancer (dated by TCRdb to 2015 to 2018). Background on the whole study: All patients started therapy at some point between 2014 and 2016 and received atezolizumab 1,200 mg intravenously every 3 weeks. About nine tenths of the roughly 29 patients were identified as males with urothelial cancer of bladder origin, and a prior smoking history was reported by 18 of 29 patients. Patients had an ECOG performance status of 0 or 1 and had received between 0 and 3 prior chemotherapy regimens. Blood samples were analyzed at two time points: 3 weeks after treatment start (second dose) and 6 weeks after treatment start. A median of approximately 140,000 T cells and approximately 86,000 unique TCRs was obtained from blood samples, and a median clonality of 0.080 was observed. The study, an exploratory multi-omic analysis, examined somatic, immune and clinical correlates of response to PD-L1 blockade with atezolizumab in urothelial cancer. TCR sequencing covered pretreatment tumor samples and matched, serially collected peripheral blood taken before and after atezolizumab treatment. Progression-free survival longer than 6 months counted as durable clinical benefit, and TCR features were additionally tested against both progression-free and overall survival. Whole exome sequencing and RNA sequencing of pretreatment tumors were performed alongside TCR sequencing in the same patients. Durable clinical benefit was achieved by nine patients and was not achieved by 20 patients. Pretreatment blood TCR-seq was available for about 27 patients, at least one posttreatment blood collection was obtained for approximately 25 patients, and tumor TCR-seq was available for approximately 25 patients.

What the work shows at the level of the full study, not this receptor alone: Greater expansion of tumor-associated TCR clones in peripheral blood 3 weeks after the start of treatment was observed in patients with durable benefit (n of about 20, p = 0.022). Because the sample size was small (n of about 27) and many exploratory analyses were performed, the results are intended to be hypothesis-generating. A pretreatment peripheral blood TCR clonality below the median was linked to improved progression-free and overall survival.

Each PCR received spiked-in synthetic TCR analog templates so that absolute template abundance could be estimated from read counts. The immunoSEQ assay was used to amplify TCRbeta CDR3 regions from genomic DNA with bias-controlled V and J gene primers. Sequencing of rearranged TCRbeta segments was done at approximately 20X coverage. Per the source publication's procedure: Clustering was used to correct sequencing errors, and CDR3s were annotated against IMGT so that V, D and J genes could be assigned. Downstream analyses used only productive TCRbeta rearrangements and left out out-of-frame or stop-codon sequences. Clonality was calculated as one minus the Shannon entropy normalized by the log of the number of unique productive sequences. Clones differing between time points or between blood and tumor were identified by Fisher's exact test with Benjamini-Hochberg correction at adjusted p below 0.01. The table comes from immuneACCESS by way of TCRdb, which keeps in-frame sequences with V and J called. Part of the clones is missing from these tables; in studies checked, under half for an unresolved V gene and the rest for unknown reasons. V and J calls and clone size are given by that table; D and trimming were obtained from the DNA. This sample holds about 110,000 clones; approximately 86% were observed only once. Clones ranked in the top ten supply 2.4% of the sample.

From a lookup of the germline V gene, CDR1 and CDR2 are SGHRS and YFSETQ. The germline V and J ends show losses of 6 bases and 4 bases respectively, and no gene match explains 12 bases of the junction. From the cysteine through the phenylalanine, the CDR3 covers 15 amino acids. Left in the record is the CDR3 DNA by itself, 45 bases read in frame from the first base. The cohort included 25 to 35 patients with locally advanced or metastatic urothelial carcinoma who were treated at Memorial Sloan Kettering on a trial protocol. Peripheral blood mononuclear cells were collected from each patient pretreatment and during treatment, giving between 1 and 8 total time points per patient. The Qiagen DNeasy Blood extraction kit was used to purify genomic DNA from total PBMCs and tumor samples. PBMCs were collected pretreatment and during treatment, and were isolated and stored as previously described. Regarding this clone: Its specific antigen is unknown. Within one base of it there is no much larger clone, and no base qualities were kept.

The input for sequencing was PBMCs, taken around atezolizumab (anti-PD-L1) treatment. The sequence is built from TRBV5-1 and TRBJ2-5; the junction holds 7 bases that match TRBD1. This sequence originates from a man in his forties or fifties with urothelial cancer. The DNA is TGCGCCAGCAAAACAGGGGATATAGTTGGAGAGACCCAGTACTTC. The encoded protein is CASKTGDIVGETQYF.